What follows are 11 T cell receptor beta chains derived from one specimen sequenced in a study of blood T cell repertoires in COVID-19. Using immunoSEQ multiplex PCR, the repertoire was profiled, and TCRdb retains in-frame clones only, with some absent. The table records fewer than 140,000 clones, around 80% of them present only once. The sequenced sample consisted of peripheral blood. Source of these receptors: an older man with COVID-19, enrolled during active disease.

The V gene is TRBV5-1, the J gene TRBJ2-1; tentative D call: TRBD2 (6 bases). The CDR3 sequence is 18 residues long. Germline assignment: CDR1 SGHRS and CDR2 YFSETQ. V was shortened by 1 base and J by 7 bases, with 24 bases between the two germline ends. CDR3 DNA: TGCGCCAGCAGCTTGAATGGAGGCGGGACTCCAAGTAGGAATGAGCAGTTCTTC. Its protein is CASSLNGGGTPSRNEQFF.

This clone was seen only a few times. The rearrangement links TRBV2 to TRBJ1-2; D possibly corresponds to TRBD1 (6 bases). CDR3 length: 14 amino acids. V lost 4 bases and J lost 4, with 13 bases in between. Germline values: CDR1 SNHLY, CDR2 FYNNEI. The CDR3 here is CASSGNRAAYGYTF. The CDR3 bases are TGTGCCAGCAGTGGAAACAGGGCCGCCTATGGCTACACCTTC.

This clone was recorded a few times. This chain connects TRBV10-1 to TRBJ2-7; 7 nucleotides match TRBD2. Germline trimming cut 0 bases from V and 4 bases from J; bases unmatched to any gene: 9. Per germline, CDR1 WNHNN and CDR2 SYGVQD (reference sequence). CDR3 length: 16 residues. CDR3 residues: CASSESPLFGRYEQYF. In DNA, the CDR3 is TGCGCCAGCAGTGAGTCTCCCCTCTTCGGGAGGTACGAGCAGTACTTC.

The chain couples TRBV7-2 to TRBJ2-1; 7 bases align to TRBD2. This CDR3 has 18 amino acids. V dropped 3 bases and J dropped 1; count of bases not matched to a gene: 12. CDR1 and CDR2 from the germline V gene are SGHTA and FQGNSA. The CDR3 protein is CASSFPRGGSPSYNEQFF. The CDR3 nucleotides are TGTGCCAGCAGCTTTCCGAGGGGCGGGAGCCCTTCCTACAATGAGCAGTTCTTC.

The chain couples TRBV20-1 to TRBJ1-5, with D possibly being TRBD1 (5 bases). This CDR3 spans 11 amino acids. Between the trimmed V and J ends, which lost 6 bases and 4 bases, there was a span of 7 bases. The germline V gene encodes CDR1 DFQATT and CDR2 SNEGSKA (reference sequence). The CDR3 reads CSASGNQPQHF. Here the CDR3 DNA reads TGCAGTGCCTCAGGGAATCAGCCCCAGCATTTT.

This chain uses TRBV20-1 with TRBJ1-3; possible D gene TRBD1, 6 bases. The germline gives CDR1 DFQATT, CDR2 SNEGSKA (reference sequence). This CDR3 region has 13 residues. With 3 bases removed from V and 2 bases from J, the gap between germline ends came to 8 bases. The CDR3 spells CSASTGTGNTIYF. CDR3 nucleotides: TGCAGTGCTAGTACAGGGACTGGAAACACCATATATTTT.

The chain joins TRBV19 to TRBJ1-1; 10 positions agree with TRBD1. V was pared by 9 bases and J by 4 bases, with 2 bases of the junction left unmatched. Germline V gene data show CDR1 as LNHDA and CDR2 as SQIVND (reference sequence). The length of the CDR3 is 12 residues. DNA for the CDR3: TGTGCCAGCCGGACAGGGGGCACTGAAGCTTTCTTT. Its protein product is CASRTGGTEAFF.

This chain joins TRBV6-5 and TRBJ2-7, with 10 bases that match TRBD2. Per the germline V gene, CDR1 is MNHEY and CDR2 is SVGAGI. The CDR3 extends over 13 amino acids. The V segment lost 9 bases and the J segment 4 bases; nucleotides outside the gene matches: 6. CDR3 protein: CASGLAENYEQYF. The CDR3 coding sequence is TGTGCCAGTGGACTAGCGGAGAATTACGAGCAGTACTTC.

The J gene is TRBJ2-1, the V gene TRBV7-8, with TRBD2 identical over 9 bases. With 3 bases clipped from V and 7 bases from J, the junction kept 4 bases outside the gene matches. The CDR3 contains 14 residues. CDR1 and CDR2 from the germline V gene are SGHVS and FQNEAQ. The CDR3 spells CASSFGGRANEQFF. Here the CDR3 DNA reads TGTGCCAGCAGCTTCGGCGGGAGGGCGAATGAGCAGTTCTTC.

The V and J genes are TRBV6-1 and TRBJ2-1; 9 nucleotides agree with TRBD2. Germline V gene lookup returns CDR1 MNHNS and CDR2 SASEGT. The CDR3 spans 15 residues. With 2 bases clipped from V and 10 bases from J, the junction kept 9 bases outside the gene matches. The CDR3 here is CASSEWVAGEKEQFF. In DNA form, the CDR3 reads TGTGCCAGCAGTGAATGGGTAGCGGGAGAGAAGGAGCAGTTCTTC.

A few counts support this clone. The chain recombines TRBV28 with TRBJ2-1, with 9 bases that match TRBD2. The CDR3 consists of 16 residues. Germline CDR1 reads MDHEN; CDR2 reads SYDVKM. The ends lost 5 bases at V and 9 bases at J; junction bases unmatched: 14. CDR3 coding DNA: TGTGCCAGCAGTCGCCAGACTAGCGGTAGAGGGATTGAGCAGTTCTTC. Its protein is CASSRQTSGRGIEQFF.